This T cell receptor (beta chain) stems from a study of tumor-infiltrating lymphocytes in primary liver carcinoma. Study at large: Subjects consisted of male and female patients aged 30 to 69 years.

Unsorted bulk tissue (roughly 17-32 mg) underwent RNA and DNA co-extraction. Primary liver carcinomas in the patients were surgically resected. TCR beta cDNA was prepared out of roughly 490 ng total RNA by means of a constant-region primer. Amplification in three nested multiplex PCR rounds with slightly modified ARM-PCR gave rise to TCR beta libraries. PCR rounds one and two used TRBV1-TRBV30 forward primers with a C-beta reverse primer for about 9 cycles each. MiXCR, run by TCRdb on the multiplex PCR reads, gives a single entry per CDR3 protein. The table records about 54,000 distinct CDR3 sequences, 60% to 75% of them present only once. The germline V and J ends were trimmed by 4 bases and 1 base, with 11 bases remaining between them. Germline-derived CDR1 and CDR2 are SGHNT and YYREEE (reference sequence). The CDR3 extends over 14 amino acids.

The chain combines TRBV5-4 with TRBJ1-1; D may be TRBD1 (5 bases). This receptor was identified in a middle-aged man with primary liver carcinoma and hepatitis B virus infection. The material sequenced was liver tumor tissue from sampling region 2. Subset reported: tumor region T2, inferior pole. CDR3 DNA sequence: TGTGCCAGCAGCGTAGGGGTCGGGAACACTGAAGCTTTCTTT. Translation gives CASSVGVGNTEAFF.